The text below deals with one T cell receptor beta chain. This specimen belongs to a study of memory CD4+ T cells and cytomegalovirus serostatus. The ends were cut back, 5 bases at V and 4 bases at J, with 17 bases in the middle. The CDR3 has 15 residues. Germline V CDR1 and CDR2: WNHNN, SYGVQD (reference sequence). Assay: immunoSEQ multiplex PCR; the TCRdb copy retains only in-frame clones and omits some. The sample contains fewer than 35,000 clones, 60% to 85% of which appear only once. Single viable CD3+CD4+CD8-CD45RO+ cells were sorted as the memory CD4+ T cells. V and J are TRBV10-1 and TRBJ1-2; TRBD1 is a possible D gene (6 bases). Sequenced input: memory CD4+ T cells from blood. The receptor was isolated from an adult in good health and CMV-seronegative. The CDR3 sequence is CASSYVRQDLYGYTF. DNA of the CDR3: TGCGCCAGCAGTTATGTAAGACAGGACCTCTATGGCTACACCTTC.